Shown below are 24 T cell receptor beta chains from a single sample sequenced in a study of OX40 agonist ivuxolimab in advanced cancers. Data came from immunoSEQ multiplex PCR; TCRdb stores just in-frame clones and leaves some out. Of 55,000 to 75,000 clones listed, roughly 80% are singletons. The specimen was CD4+ or CD8+ T cells sorted from blood, collected in a trial of the OX40 agonist ivuxolimab. All receptors come from an adult with an advanced solid tumor such as melanoma, head and neck, liver or kidney cancer.

This chain joins TRBV11-2 and TRBJ2-2; D ambiguous. The CDR3 totals 14 residues. Trimming removed 1 base at V and 3 bases at J, with 6 bases between. Germline V CDR1 and CDR2: SGHAT, FQNNGV. The CDR3: CASSLGDYTGELFF. The CDR3 DNA is TGTGCCAGCAGCTTAGGAGACTACACCGGGGAGCTGTTTTTT.

The chain employs TRBV5-6 and TRBJ2-7; 9 bases fit TRBD1. J gave up 7 bases and V 4 bases, and 15 bases lay outside the gene matches. The CDR3 is 16 amino acids. The germline V gene encodes CDR1 SGHDT and CDR2 YYEEEE. Written as DNA, the CDR3 is TGTGCCAGCAGCCCGGTAAACAGGGGGCAACGGGGGGAGCAGTACTTC. Its protein product is CASSPVNRGQRGEQYF.

Points on this clone: This sample includes further DNA sequences coding for the same CDR3. The CDR3 DNA reads TGTGCCAGCAGCCTCGACACCTACGAGCAGTACGTC. It translates to CASSLDTYEQYV. This chain joins TRBV5-4 and TRBJ2-7; D remains ambiguous. From germline, CDR1 is SGHNT and CDR2 YYREEE (reference sequence). Trimming stripped 4 bases from V and 2 bases from J, with 7 bases between. This CDR3 contains 12 residues.

The chain combines TRBV7-3 with TRBJ2-1; 8 nucleotides align to TRBD1. The length of the CDR3 is 14 residues. Trimming at V came to 5 bases and at J to 7 bases, leaving 7 bases not matched to a gene. Per the germline V gene, CDR1 is SGHTA and CDR2 is FQGTGA. CDR3: CASSLQGAGNEQFF. CDR3 nucleotide sequence: TGTGCCAGCAGCCTTCAGGGGGCGGGAAATGAGCAGTTCTTC.

The chain joins TRBV2 to TRBJ2-7; no clear D gene. With 6 bases removed from V and 2 bases from J, the gap between germline ends came to 11 bases. CDR1 and CDR2 (germline): SNHLY, FYNNEI. CDR3 length: 13 amino acids. The CDR3 is CASRQDGPYEQYF. The CDR3 DNA is TGTGCCAGCAGGCAGGACGGACCCTACGAGCAGTACTTC.

CDR3 sequence reads: CASSPRELNYGYTF. CDR3 nucleotides: TGTGCCAGCAGTCCTAGGGAACTTAACTATGGCTACACCTTC. The V call is TRBV7-9, the J call TRBJ1-2; no reliable D call. Germline V lookup: CDR1 SEHNR, CDR2 FQNEAQ (reference sequence). With 6 bases removed from V and 1 base from J, the gap between germline ends came to 12 bases. The CDR3 loop spans 14 amino acids.

The chain carries TRBV7-2 and TRBJ1-6, with a tentative D call TRBD1 (5 bases). The V end lost 6 bases, the J end lost 7 bases, and 13 bases lay between the germline ends. CDR3 length equals 14 residues. Germline V gene lookup returns CDR1 SGHTA and CDR2 FQGNSA. The DNA for the CDR3 is TGTGCCAGCAGTGCTGGGGCGGGAAATTCACCCCTCCACTTT. Protein: CASSAGAGNSPLHF.

The chain has TRBV6-1 and TRBJ1-5; no reliable D call. The V end lost 6 bases, the J end lost 3 bases, and 9 bases lay between the germline ends. The CDR3 totals 13 residues. In germline, CDR1 is MNHNS, CDR2 SASEGT. The CDR3 DNA reads TGTGCCAGCAGCCCGCCAAACAATCAGCCCCAGCATTTT. This sequence encodes CASSPPNNQPQHF.

V usage is TRBV5-1 and J usage is TRBJ1-1, with a possible D match to TRBD1 (6 bases). The germline V gene encodes CDR1 SGHRS and CDR2 YFSETQ. The CDR3 has 15 residues. Trimming shortened V by 1 base and J by 3 bases, and 13 bases separated the two germline ends. For the CDR3, the DNA is TGCGCCAGCAGCTTGAACGGGGGCGAGGACACTGAAGCTTTCTTT. The encoded protein is CASSLNGGEDTEAFF.

The DNA for the CDR3 is TGTGCCAGCAGCTTAGTTCAGGGGAGCAATGAGCAGTTCTTC. Protein product: CASSLVQGSNEQFF. The rearrangement joins TRBV7-2 to TRBJ2-1; maybe TRBD1 (6 bases). The ends were cut back, 1 base at V and 6 bases at J, with 10 bases in the middle. The CDR3 contains 14 residues. CDR1 and CDR2 (germline): SGHTA, FQGNSA.

This chain joins TRBV19 and TRBJ2-3, with D possibly being TRBD1 or TRBD2 (5 bases each). The CDR3 sequence is 14 residues long. The germline V and J ends were trimmed by 7 bases and 0 bases, with 11 bases remaining between them. Germline CDR1 and CDR2: LNHDA and SQIVND (reference sequence). The CDR3 reads CASKKGRSTDTQYF. The CDR3 bases are TGTGCCAGTAAGAAGGGACGGAGCACAGATACGCAGTATTTT.

The J gene is TRBJ2-3, the V gene TRBV4-1; D might be TRBD1 (5 bases). There are 16 residues in the CDR3. CDR1 and CDR2 from the germline V gene are MGHRA and YSYEKL. The ends were cut back, 0 bases at V and 2 bases at J, with 12 bases in the middle. The CDR3 DNA is TGCGCCAGCAGCCAAGACCTATTAGGGGTCACAGATACGCAGTATTTT. Translation gives CASSQDLLGVTDTQYF.

This clone has more than one count but fewer than ten. The V and J genes are TRBV9 and TRBJ2-3; D might be TRBD1 or TRBD2, each matching 5 bases. CDR1 and CDR2 (germline): SGDLS, YYNGEE. The CDR3 length is 19 residues. Trimming left V 3 bases short and J 0 bases short, with 23 bases between. The CDR3 here is CASSAGLGRVIPSTDTQYF. CDR3 in DNA: TGTGCCAGCAGCGCCGGGTTGGGGCGGGTTATCCCTAGCACAGATACGCAGTATTTT.

J is TRBJ2-7 and V is TRBV6-5, with 10 bases that match TRBD1. Germline values: CDR1 MNHEY, CDR2 SVGAGI. The CDR3 is made up of 14 amino acids. V was pared by 8 bases and J by 4 bases, with 8 bases of the junction left unmatched. The CDR3 region is CASAPGTGAYEQYF. In DNA, the CDR3 is TGTGCCAGCGCACCCGGGACAGGGGCTTACGAGCAGTACTTC.

The gene calls are TRBV28 and TRBJ1-3, with D tentatively TRBD1 (5 bases). This CDR3 region has 15 residues. The V end was cut by 6 bases, the J end by 0 bases, with 12 bases between. CDR1 is MDHEN, CDR2 SYDVKM, per germline. The CDR3 DNA is TGTGCCAGCAGGCCTCCCCAGGGCTCTGGAAACACCATATATTTT. Translation: CASRPPQGSGNTIYF.

The chain employs TRBV28 and TRBJ2-5; the D gene is possibly TRBD1 (6 bases). Germline-derived CDR1 and CDR2 are MDHEN and SYDVKM. The CDR3 runs to 14 residues. Deletions cut 3 bases from V and 2 bases from J, with 10 bases between. DNA for the CDR3: TGTGCCAGCAGTTTCTCAGGGACACAAGAGACCCAGTACTTC. Protein: CASSFSGTQETQYF.

The J gene is TRBJ2-5, the V gene TRBV28; D is perhaps TRBD1 or TRBD2 (5 bases each). Germline assignment: CDR1 MDHEN and CDR2 SYDVKM. This CDR3 has 11 residues. Trimming pared 9 bases from V and 5 bases from J, leaving 10 bases between. The CDR3 nucleotides read TGTGCCAGTCGAGGGGAGGAGACCCAGTACTTC. It encodes CASRGEETQYF.

V and J are TRBV27 and TRBJ2-2; a possible D gene is TRBD2 (6 bases). This CDR3 contains 15 residues. In germline, CDR1 is MNHEY, CDR2 SMNVEV (reference sequence). Trimming removed 3 bases from V and 0 bases from J, with 8 bases in between. The CDR3: CASSLGLANTGELFF. In nucleotides, the CDR3 is TGTGCCAGCAGTTTGGGACTGGCGAACACCGGGGAGCTGTTTTTT.

The gene calls are TRBV5-1 and TRBJ1-3; D gene uncertain. This CDR3 spans 15 amino acids. Germline values: CDR1 SGHRS, CDR2 YFSETQ. V lost 0 bases and J 4 bases, leaving 11 bases between the germline ends. CDR3 in amino acids: CASSLGRAEGNTIYF. The CDR3, as DNA: TGCGCCAGCAGCTTGGGCCGGGCAGAAGGAAACACCATATATTTT.

This chain links TRBV2 with TRBJ2-1, with 7 bases that match TRBD2. The CDR3 is 16 residues long. Germline CDR1 SNHLY, CDR2 FYNNEI. V dropped 2 bases and J dropped 1; count of bases not matched to a gene: 5. The CDR3 loop reads CASSESASGSYNEQFF. The CDR3 coding sequence is TGTGCCAGCAGTGAATCTGCTAGCGGTTCCTACAATGAGCAGTTCTTC.

The chain employs TRBV5-4 and TRBJ2-1, with 13 nucleotides matching TRBD2. V was clipped by 5 bases and J by 6 bases; unmatched bases: 11. The length of the CDR3 is 17 residues. The germline V gene encodes CDR1 SGHNT and CDR2 YYREEE (reference sequence). DNA of the CDR3: TGTGCCAGCAGATCACTAGCGGGGGGGCACAGGGTCAATGAGCAGTTCTTC. It encodes CASRSLAGGHRVNEQFF.

This chain uses TRBV19 with TRBJ2-1; 9 bases are a match to TRBD2. CDR1 LNHDA and CDR2 SQIVND come from the germline V gene (reference sequence). This CDR3 comprises 13 residues. Losses at the gene ends were 7 bases for V and 5 bases for J; bases not matched to a gene: 3. As DNA, the CDR3 is TGTGCCAGTATGGGACTAGCAAACAATGAGCAGTTCTTC. It yields the protein CASMGLANNEQFF.

By its share, this clone is medium-sized. V gene TRBV6-1 combines with J gene TRBJ1-4; D not certain. Per the germline V gene, CDR1 is MNHNS and CDR2 is SASEGT. Trimming removed 4 bases from V and 3 bases from J, with 9 bases in between. CDR3 length equals 14 residues. Here the CDR3 DNA reads TGTGCCAGCAGTGTAAGCGGGGCTAATGAAAAACTGTTTTTT. It yields the protein CASSVSGANEKLFF.

The gene calls are TRBV27 and TRBJ1-2; 9 positions match TRBD1. Germline CDR1 is MNHEY and CDR2 is SMNVEV (reference sequence). The J segment lost 2 bases and the V segment lost 3 bases, leaving 4 bases of the junction unmatched. The CDR3 extends over 15 amino acids. The CDR3 bases are TGTGCCAGCAGTTTGTTCGGGACAGGGAACTATGGCTACACCTTC. This gives the protein CASSLFGTGNYGYTF.